The entry below gives a single TCR beta chain sequence along with its context. Ten or more counts support this clonotype. The clone's antigen remains unknown. The sample holds no much larger clone one base away, and base qualities are not on file. Trimming removed 6 bases from V and 3 bases from J; the gene matches leave 8 bases unexplained. The CDR3 runs 14 amino acids, cysteine and phenylalanine included. Only CDR3 DNA remains: 42 bases, in frame from the first base. The library was built by means of PCR. Data came from an Illumina HiSeq 2500. To normalize quantification of the TCRbeta repertoire, the TCR libraries were built with molecular barcoding that relied on unique molecular identifiers. In-frame beta chains were kept once TCRdb had trimmed the public reads at Q25 with fastp and called clones with MiXCR. Each CDR3 protein appears once, grouped with its most common genes and DNA. This sample lists fewer than 350,000 distinct CDR3 sequences; about 9.4% were detected once. The ten largest make up 7.5% of the sample.

These data are taken from a study of T-cell reconstitution after alpha-beta-depleted transplantation in children (dated by TCRdb to between 2015 and 2016). The study in broad terms: The study quantitatively tracked T-cell immune reconstitution after TCRalphabeta/CD19-depleted allogeneic hematopoietic cell transplantation in children using TCR repertoire profiling.

The intended sense of this specimen's treatment or condition label: allogeneic hematopoietic cell transplantation with graft depleted of TCRalphabeta T cells and CD19 B cells. Transplant recipients were children who received TCRalphabeta/CD19-depleted allogeneic hematopoietic cell grafts. The study at large found these results: The apparently early recovery of alphabetaT-cell counts about two months after transplant reportedly depended on only several hundred rapidly expanded clones that came from non-depleted graft cells. Over the following months the frequencies of hyperexpanded clones went down, and after one year T-cell counts and TCRbeta diversity were mostly credited to newly produced T cells. In some patients, high TCRbeta diversity at day 60 was attributed to recipient T cells and intrathymic progenitors that had survived conditioning.

The chain links TRBV12-3 or TRBV12-4 with TRBJ2-7, with 7 bases matching TRBD1. Sample: PBMCs, taken before TCRalphabeta/CD19-depleted stem cell transplant. This clonotype was obtained from a boy younger than two with acute myeloid leukemia, due to receive a stem cell transplant. CDR3 loop: CASSADRDFYEQYF. The bases read TGTGCCAGCAGCGCTGACAGGGATTTCTACGAGCAGTACTTC.